The clone carrying this TCR beta chain has only one observation. As yet, its antigen is unknown. This record belongs to a study of cytomegalovirus exposure and HLA in healthy donors. Study-level points and caveats: When a later analysis was performed, an Asian-associated ancestry cluster reportedly had fewer N-insertions than the roughly 630-donor mean.

PCR used 60 Vbeta primers and 13 Jbeta primers. Authors' analysis steps: Later, an analysis found tens of millions of unique TCR beta chains, and 9.5 million to 12 million of these were shared. Method: immunoSEQ multiplex PCR; TCRdb's copy keeps in-frame clones and lacks some. The V and J calls and clone size are taken from that table; D and trimming were inferred from the DNA. The data contain around 150,000 clones, approximately 78% of them singletons. Per germline, CDR1 SGDLS and CDR2 YYNGEE. V lost 5 bases to trimming and J lost 7 bases; unmatched junction nucleotides: 7. The CDR3 is 14 residues long.

V usage is TRBV9 and J usage is TRBJ2-2; 8 bases match TRBD2. This TCR came from a male donor in good health and CMV-seronegative. Sequences were obtained from PBMCs. In nucleotides, the CDR3 is TGTGCCAGCAGTGTGCGGGGGGTAGGCGGGGAGCTGTTTTTT. Translation gives CASSVRGVGGELFF.